This is a list of T cell receptor beta chains from one sample in a study of T cells in Graves' hyperthyroidism and ophthalmopathy. TCRdb re-called the multiplex PCR reads with MiXCR, one entry per CDR3 protein. The sample contains 450,000 to 600,000 distinct CDR3 sequences, 14% of which appear only once. Sequenced material: blood. The receptor set was obtained from a woman aged 40 to 50 with Graves' hyperthyroidism. Both conserved end residues are part of each CDR3. Fields, in order: D gene, clone size, V gene, J gene, CDR3 protein, CDR3 DNA. D genes are given only for firm matches. Size is omitted from some rows. Given values are once, few, many or a class for expanded clones.

D gene: -
clone size: many
V gene: TRBV9
J gene: TRBJ2-2
CDR3 protein: CASSVAEDAGTGELFF
CDR3 DNA: TGTGCCAGCAGCGTGGCCGAAGATGCGGGCACCGGGGAGCTGTTTTTT

D gene: TRBD2
clone size: once
V gene: TRBV30
J gene: TRBJ2-3
CDR3 protein: CAWSYPGTSGRWDTQYF
CDR3 DNA: TGTGCCTGGAGTTACCCCGGGACTAGCGGGAGGTGGGATACGCAGTATTTT

D gene: -
clone size: few
V gene: TRBV6-2/TRBV6-3
J gene: TRBJ1-1
CDR3 protein: CASRSEFEAFF
CDR3 DNA: TGTGCCAGCAGAAGCGAATTTGAAGCTTTCTTT

D gene: TRBD1
clone size: many
V gene: TRBV28
J gene: TRBJ1-1
CDR3 protein: CASKTGGKAEAFF
CDR3 DNA: TGTGCCAGTAAGACAGGGGGAAAAGCTGAAGCTTTCTTT

D gene: -
clone size: -
V gene: TRBV19
J gene: TRBJ2-2
CDR3 protein: CASSIRYTNTGELFF
CDR3 DNA: TGTGCCAGTAGTATTCGGTATACGAACACCGGGGAGCTGTTTTTT

D gene: TRBD2
clone size: -
V gene: TRBV7-8
J gene: TRBJ2-3
CDR3 protein: CASSPGTTLHTDTQYF
CDR3 DNA: TGTGCCAGCAGCCCGGGGACTACCCTGCACACAGATACGCAGTATTTT

D gene: TRBD1
clone size: many
V gene: TRBV3-1
J gene: TRBJ2-1
CDR3 protein: CASSLRTGHNYNEQFF
CDR3 DNA: TGTGCCAGCAGCCTCCGGACAGGTCACAATTACAATGAGCAGTTCTTC

D gene: TRBD1
clone size: many
V gene: TRBV6-5
J gene: TRBJ1-5
CDR3 protein: CASSYTGTGVQPQHF
CDR3 DNA: TGTGCCAGCAGTTACACCGGGACAGGGGTACAGCCCCAGCATTTT

D gene: TRBD2
clone size: many
V gene: TRBV20-1
J gene: TRBJ2-1
CDR3 protein: CSAREETSGRASEQFF
CDR3 DNA: TGCAGTGCTAGAGAAGAGACTAGCGGGAGGGCAAGTGAGCAGTTCTTC

D gene: -
clone size: few
V gene: TRBV15
J gene: TRBJ1-4
CDR3 protein: CATSRELPGRFATNEKLFF
CDR3 DNA: TGTGCCACCAGCAGAGAACTACCCGGACGGTTTGCAACTAATGAAAAACTGTTTTTT

D gene: TRBD2
clone size: many
V gene: TRBV7-8
J gene: TRBJ2-1
CDR3 protein: CASSLVLAGVGGSSYNEQFF
CDR3 DNA: TGTGCCAGCAGCTTAGTTCTAGCGGGAGTGGGGGGATCCTCCTACAATGAGCAGTTCTTC

D gene: TRBD2
clone size: many
V gene: TRBV15
J gene: TRBJ2-7
CDR3 protein: CATSHERDHEQYF
CDR3 DNA: TGTGCCACCAGCCATGAGCGGGATCACGAGCAGTACTTC

D gene: -
clone size: many
V gene: TRBV20-1
J gene: TRBJ1-1
CDR3 protein: CSADWGSRNTEAFF
CDR3 DNA: TGCAGTGCCGATTGGGGGTCCAGGAACACTGAAGCTTTCTTT

D gene: -
clone size: many
V gene: TRBV10-3
J gene: TRBJ1-5
CDR3 protein: CAISEGANNQPQHF
CDR3 DNA: TGTGCCATCAGTGAGGGGGCAAACAATCAGCCCCAGCATTTT

D gene: -
clone size: few
V gene: TRBV7-8
J gene: TRBJ1-1
CDR3 protein: CASSLVGPTEAFF
CDR3 DNA: TGTGCCAGCAGCTTAGTCGGACCGACTGAAGCTTTCTTT

D gene: TRBD1
clone size: many
V gene: TRBV5-1
J gene: TRBJ1-2
CDR3 protein: CASSPGTVGYTF
CDR3 DNA: TGCGCCAGCAGCCCCGGGACAGTTGGCTACACCTTC

D gene: TRBD1
clone size: many
V gene: TRBV12-3/TRBV12-4
J gene: TRBJ1-2
CDR3 protein: CASSLIPVGQANYGYTF
CDR3 DNA: TGTGCCAGCAGTTTAATCCCGGTCGGACAGGCTAACTATGGCTACACCTTC

D gene: -
clone size: -
V gene: TRBV18
J gene: TRBJ2-7
CDR3 protein: CASSTRTEVAYEQYF
CDR3 DNA: TGTGCCAGCTCAACCCGGACAGAGGTTGCCTACGAGCAGTACTTC

D gene: -
clone size: once
V gene: TRBV27
J gene: TRBJ2-5
CDR3 protein: CASSLLPGASRETQYF
CDR3 DNA: TGTGCCAGCAGTCTCCTCCCCGGGGCTAGCAGAGAGACCCAGTACTTC

D gene: TRBD2
clone size: -
V gene: TRBV19
J gene: TRBJ2-2
CDR3 protein: CASNPPSGSGTGELFF
CDR3 DNA: TGTGCCAGTAACCCGCCGAGCGGGAGTGGCACCGGGGAGCTGTTTTTT

D gene: -
clone size: many
V gene: TRBV5-1
J gene: TRBJ1-1
CDR3 protein: CASSGTGDTEAFF
CDR3 DNA: TGCGCCAGCAGCGGGACGGGGGACACTGAAGCTTTCTTT

D gene: -
clone size: -
V gene: TRBV20-1
J gene: TRBJ2-5
CDR3 protein: CSASQLQETQYF
CDR3 DNA: TGCAGTGCTAGCCAGTTACAAGAGACCCAGTACTTC

D gene: TRBD1
clone size: -
V gene: TRBV10-2
J gene: TRBJ1-6
CDR3 protein: CASRRDRGENSPLHF
CDR3 DNA: TGCGCCAGCAGGAGGGACAGGGGGGAAAATTCACCCCTCCACTTT

D gene: -
clone size: many
V gene: TRBV18
J gene: TRBJ2-2
CDR3 protein: CASSPTVAGELFF
CDR3 DNA: TGTGCCAGCTCACCGACGGTGGCCGGGGAGCTGTTTTTT

D gene: TRBD2
clone size: -
V gene: TRBV3-1
J gene: TRBJ2-1
CDR3 protein: CASSHDKISGSNEQFF
CDR3 DNA: TGTGCCAGCAGCCATGATAAGATTAGCGGGAGTAATGAGCAGTTCTTC

D gene: TRBD2
clone size: many
V gene: TRBV28
J gene: TRBJ2-2
CDR3 protein: CASSMGGGRAMQTGELFF
CDR3 DNA: TGTGCCAGCAGCATGGGAGGCGGGAGGGCCATGCAAACCGGGGAGCTGTTTTTT

D gene: TRBD2
clone size: many
V gene: TRBV29-1
J gene: TRBJ2-1
CDR3 protein: CSVGYRVGVAGGPDEQFF
CDR3 DNA: TGCAGCGTTGGCTACAGGGTAGGAGTGGCGGGAGGGCCTGATGAGCAGTTCTTC

D gene: -
clone size: -
V gene: TRBV29-1
J gene: TRBJ2-1
CDR3 protein: CSVEGTSSSYNEQFF
CDR3 DNA: TGCAGCGTTGAGGGTACCTCGAGCTCCTACAATGAGCAGTTCTTC

D gene: -
clone size: -
V gene: TRBV6-5
J gene: TRBJ1-2
CDR3 protein: CASSWGGSGNYGYTF
CDR3 DNA: TGTGCCAGCAGTTGGGGGGGGAGTGGGAACTATGGCTACACCTTC

D gene: -
clone size: few
V gene: TRBV13
J gene: TRBJ2-5
CDR3 protein: CASSYGGSQETQYF
CDR3 DNA: TGTGCCAGCAGCTACGGGGGCTCCCAAGAGACCCAGTACTTC

D gene: -
clone size: many
V gene: TRBV28
J gene: TRBJ2-7
CDR3 protein: CASSLDGPYEQYF
CDR3 DNA: TGTGCCAGCAGTTTGGACGGACCCTACGAGCAGTACTTC

D gene: -
clone size: many
V gene: TRBV4-2
J gene: TRBJ2-3
CDR3 protein: CASSPTGQSNTQYF
CDR3 DNA: TGTGCCAGCAGCCCCACTGGACAGTCTAATACGCAGTATTTT

D gene: -
clone size: many
V gene: TRBV2
J gene: TRBJ2-5
CDR3 protein: CASSSTPKETQYF
CDR3 DNA: TGTGCCAGCAGTTCTACACCAAAAGAGACCCAGTACTTC

D gene: -
clone size: many
V gene: TRBV5-1
J gene: TRBJ1-2
CDR3 protein: CASSTGRADYGYTF
CDR3 DNA: TGCGCCAGCAGCACCGGACGGGCAGACTATGGCTACACCTTC

D gene: -
clone size: few
V gene: TRBV24-1
J gene: TRBJ1-2
CDR3 protein: CATSDSSYGYTF
CDR3 DNA: TGTGCCACCAGTGATTCTAGCTATGGCTACACCTTC

D gene: -
clone size: -
V gene: TRBV5-1
J gene: TRBJ2-1
CDR3 protein: CASSSVWGNEQFF
CDR3 DNA: TGCGCCAGCAGCTCCGTTTGGGGCAATGAGCAGTTCTTC

D gene: TRBD1
clone size: -
V gene: TRBV15
J gene: TRBJ1-2
CDR3 protein: CATSDRTGGLVGYTF
CDR3 DNA: TGTGCCACCAGCGACAGAACAGGGGGCCTGGTTGGCTACACCTTC

D gene: -
clone size: few
V gene: TRBV20-1
J gene: TRBJ1-2
CDR3 protein: CSAGQRGYTF
CDR3 DNA: TGCAGTGCTGGACAGAGGGGCTACACCTTC

D gene: TRBD1
clone size: -
V gene: TRBV6-5
J gene: TRBJ2-7
CDR3 protein: CASSYSNSGTGTYEQYF
CDR3 DNA: TGTGCCAGCAGTTACTCGAACTCCGGGACAGGGACCTACGAGCAGTACTTC

D gene: TRBD2
clone size: -
V gene: TRBV28
J gene: TRBJ2-1
CDR3 protein: CASSLRTSGRSSYNEQFF
CDR3 DNA: TGTGCCAGCAGTTTAAGAACTAGCGGGAGGTCCTCCTACAATGAGCAGTTCTTC

D gene: -
clone size: many
V gene: TRBV11-2
J gene: TRBJ2-3
CDR3 protein: CASSLVRWKEGDSTDTQYF
CDR3 DNA: TGTGCCAGCAGCTTAGTGCGTTGGAAGGAGGGCGACAGCACAGATACGCAGTATTTT

D gene: -
clone size: -
V gene: TRBV9
J gene: TRBJ2-1
CDR3 protein: CASSVATHTHSSYNEQFF
CDR3 DNA: TGTGCCAGCAGCGTAGCCACTCATACTCATAGCTCCTACAATGAGCAGTTCTTC

D gene: -
clone size: many
V gene: TRBV28
J gene: TRBJ1-4
CDR3 protein: CASSPSGWKLFF
CDR3 DNA: TGTGCCAGCAGCCCCTCTGGGTGGAAACTGTTTTTT

D gene: -
clone size: many
V gene: TRBV5-1
J gene: TRBJ1-6
CDR3 protein: CASSLARNSPLHF
CDR3 DNA: TGCGCCAGCAGCTTGGCCCGGAATTCACCCCTCCACTTT

D gene: -
clone size: -
V gene: TRBV6-1
J gene: TRBJ1-1
CDR3 protein: CASSLGGEEAFF
CDR3 DNA: TGTGCCAGCAGCCTGGGAGGGGAGGAAGCTTTCTTT

D gene: -
clone size: few
V gene: TRBV5-1
J gene: TRBJ1-4
CDR3 protein: CASRWGSEEKLFF
CDR3 DNA: TGCGCCAGCAGGTGGGGGTCCGAGGAAAAACTGTTTTTT

D gene: TRBD1
clone size: many
V gene: TRBV6-1
J gene: TRBJ1-5
CDR3 protein: CASSAGQGNQPQHF
CDR3 DNA: TGTGCCAGCAGTGCTGGACAGGGCAATCAGCCCCAGCATTTT

D gene: -
clone size: -
V gene: TRBV14
J gene: TRBJ2-1
CDR3 protein: CASSSRQGDWASGSFLNEQFF
CDR3 DNA: TGTGCCAGCAGCTCTCGACAGGGGGATTGGGCTAGCGGGAGTTTTCTGAATGAGCAGTTCTTC

D gene: -
clone size: many
V gene: TRBV6-1
J gene: TRBJ2-7
CDR3 protein: CASSLRESAYEQYF
CDR3 DNA: TGTGCCAGCAGTCTACGGGAGTCCGCCTACGAGCAGTACTTC

D gene: TRBD2
clone size: -
V gene: TRBV19
J gene: TRBJ2-1
CDR3 protein: CASGPLAETYNEQFF
CDR3 DNA: TGTGCCAGCGGACCACTAGCGGAAACCTACAATGAGCAGTTCTTC

D gene: -
clone size: once
V gene: TRBV6-2/TRBV6-3
J gene: TRBJ1-2
CDR3 protein: CASSSQFRAGYTF
CDR3 DNA: TGTGCCAGCAGTTCCCAATTTAGGGCTGGCTACACCTTC

D gene: -
clone size: many
V gene: TRBV6-1
J gene: TRBJ1-1
CDR3 protein: CASSSDRTKAFF
CDR3 DNA: TGTGCCAGCAGTTCCGACAGGACGAAAGCTTTCTTT

D gene: TRBD1
clone size: few
V gene: TRBV10-2
J gene: TRBJ2-5
CDR3 protein: CASGTGAQETQYF
CDR3 DNA: TGCGCCAGCGGGACAGGGGCTCAAGAGACCCAGTACTTC

D gene: -
clone size: few
V gene: TRBV5-1
J gene: TRBJ1-4
CDR3 protein: CASSSAATNEKLFF
CDR3 DNA: TGCGCCAGCAGCTCAGCCGCAACTAATGAAAAACTGTTTTTT

D gene: -
clone size: -
V gene: TRBV11-2
J gene: TRBJ1-1
CDR3 protein: CASSLVRGRAEAFF
CDR3 DNA: TGTGCCAGCAGCTTAGTTAGGGGTAGAGCTGAAGCTTTCTTT

D gene: TRBD1
clone size: few
V gene: TRBV7-2
J gene: TRBJ2-2
CDR3 protein: CASSFHLWGQGAITGELFF
CDR3 DNA: TGTGCCAGCAGCTTCCACTTATGGGGACAGGGGGCGATAACCGGGGAGCTGTTTTTT

D gene: TRBD2
clone size: many
V gene: TRBV7-2
J gene: TRBJ2-7
CDR3 protein: CASSLSGGPYEQYF
CDR3 DNA: TGTGCCAGCAGCTTAAGCGGGGGCCCCTACGAGCAGTACTTC

D gene: -
clone size: few
V gene: TRBV9
J gene: TRBJ2-2
CDR3 protein: CASSPALTVTGELFF
CDR3 DNA: TGTGCCAGCAGCCCTGCTTTGACAGTGACCGGGGAGCTGTTTTTT

D gene: TRBD2
clone size: many
V gene: TRBV5-1
J gene: TRBJ2-7
CDR3 protein: CASSRTSGSYEQYF
CDR3 DNA: TGTGCCAGCAGTCGGACTAGCGGGAGCTACGAGCAGTACTTC